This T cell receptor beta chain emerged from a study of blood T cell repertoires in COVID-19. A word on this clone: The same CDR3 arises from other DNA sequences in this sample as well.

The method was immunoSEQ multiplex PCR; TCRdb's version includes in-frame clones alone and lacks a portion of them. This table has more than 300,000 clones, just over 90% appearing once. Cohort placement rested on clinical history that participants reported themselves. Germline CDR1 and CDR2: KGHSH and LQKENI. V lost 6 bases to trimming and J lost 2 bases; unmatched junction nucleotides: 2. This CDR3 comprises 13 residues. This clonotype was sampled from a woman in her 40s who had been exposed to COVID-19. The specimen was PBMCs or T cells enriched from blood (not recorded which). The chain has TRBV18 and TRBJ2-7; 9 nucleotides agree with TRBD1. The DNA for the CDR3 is TGTGCCAGCTCGGGACAGGGAGCCTACGAGCAGTACTTC. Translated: CASSGQGAYEQYF.